These T cell receptor beta chains were read from a single sample in a study of blood T cell repertoires in COVID-19. Libraries were prepared by immunoSEQ multiplex PCR; TCRdb keeps only in-frame clonotypes and omits some of them. The sample contains 150,000 to 200,000 clones, over 75% of which appear only once. Sequenced: PBMCs or T cells enriched from blood (not recorded which). Receptors were obtained from a man between 50 and 59 years old who had recovered from COVID-19. CDR3s include the opening cysteine and the closing phenylalanine or tryptophan. D genes are given only for firm matches. The size entry is marked missing in some rows and otherwise reads once, few, many or a size class.

NA | TRBJ2-5 | TRBV28 | medium-sized | CASSEERGYQETQYF | TGTGCCAGCAGCGAAGAAAGGGGTTACCAAGAGACCCAGTACTTC
TRBD1 | TRBJ1-2 | TRBV7-9 | NA | CASTPPGQGAQGYTF | TGTGCCAGCACCCCTCCGGGACAGGGGGCGCAAGGCTACACCTTC
TRBD1 | TRBJ2-3 | TRBV2 | NA | CASSEALSPGTGGIDTQYF | TGTGCCAGCAGTGAAGCGCTTTCTCCCGGGACAGGGGGCATAGATACGCAGTATTTT
NA | TRBJ2-1 | TRBV9 | NA | CASSVHQDNEQFF | TGTGCCAGCAGCGTCCATCAGGACAATGAGCAGTTCTTC
TRBD1 | TRBJ1-5 | TRBV19 | NA | CASSVNRDRNQPQHF | TGTGCCAGTAGTGTTAACCGGGACAGGAATCAGCCCCAGCATTTT
NA | TRBJ2-7 | TRBV7-9 | NA | CASSLDSRRNYEQYF | TGTGCCAGCAGCTTAGATAGCAGACGAAACTACGAGCAGTACTTC
NA | TRBJ2-2 | TRBV10-3 | NA | CAISESQTSDTGELFF | TGTGCCATCAGTGAGTCGCAGACTTCAGACACCGGGGAGCTGTTTTTT
TRBD1 | TRBJ1-5 | TRBV3-1/TRBV3-2 | NA | CASSPTGSNQPQHF | TGTGCCAGCAGCCCGACAGGGAGCAATCAGCCCCAGCATTTT
TRBD1 | TRBJ1-5 | TRBV18 | NA | CASSPPGGTGGEQPQHF | TGTGCCAGCTCACCACCGGGGGGAACAGGGGGAGAACAGCCCCAGCATTTT
NA | TRBJ1-2 | TRBV5-1 | NA | CASSLRREGSYTF | TGCGCCAGCAGCTTACGACGGGAAGGAAGCTACACCTTC
NA | TRBJ2-3 | TRBV12-3/TRBV12-4 | NA | CATEISTDTQYF | TGTGCCACCGAGATTAGCACAGATACGCAGTATTTT
NA | TRBJ2-7 | TRBV5-1 | NA | CASSLDRALTYEQYF | TGCGCCAGCAGCTTGGACAGGGCCTTAACCTACGAGCAGTACTTC
NA | TRBJ1-1 | TRBV4-2 | NA | CASSQNRDTEAFF | TGTGCCAGCAGCCAAAACAGGGACACTGAAGCTTTCTTT
TRBD2 | TRBJ2-2 | TRBV5-4 | once | CASRPGNSGSTGELFF | TGTGCCAGCCGACCAGGGAATAGCGGGAGCACCGGGGAGCTGTTTTTT
TRBD2 | TRBJ2-1 | TRBV7-3 | once | CASSLTASGGFRNEQFF | TGTGCCAGCAGCTTAACGGCTAGCGGGGGATTCCGCAATGAGCAGTTCTTC
NA | TRBJ1-3 | TRBV3-1/TRBV3-2 | NA | CASSRDKGTIYF | TGTGCCAGCAGCCGGGACAAGGGCACCATATATTTT
NA | TRBJ2-7 | TRBV6-6 | NA | CASSASELSYEQYF | TGTGCCAGCAGTGCCTCAGAACTATCCTACGAGCAGTACTTC
TRBD1 | TRBJ2-7 | TRBV18 | NA | CASSPPIDRAEQYF | TGTGCCAGCTCACCACCGATAGACAGGGCGGAGCAGTACTTC
NA | TRBJ2-7 | TRBV18 | NA | CASSQQPGQNYEQYF | TGTGCCAGCTCACAGCAACCGGGACAAAATTACGAGCAGTACTTC
TRBD2 | TRBJ2-7 | TRBV7-2 | NA | CASSLASAGAYEQYF | TGTGCCAGCAGCTTAGCCTCGGCGGGGGCCTACGAGCAGTACTTC
TRBD2 | TRBJ2-1 | TRBV6-4 | NA | CASSSSGRSNEQFF | TGTGCCAGCAGTTCGAGCGGGAGGAGCAATGAGCAGTTCTTC
TRBD2 | TRBJ2-5 | TRBV28 | NA | CASSPSGRVQETQYF | TGTGCCAGCAGCCCTAGCGGGAGGGTTCAAGAGACCCAGTACTTC
TRBD2 | TRBJ2-3 | TRBV7-3 | NA | CASSPSGGATSDTQYF | TGTGCCAGCAGCCCTAGCGGGGGGGCGACCTCAGATACGCAGTATTTT
NA | TRBJ2-3 | TRBV7-2 | NA | CASSFSADTQYF | TGTGCCAGCAGCTTTTCGGCAGATACGCAGTATTTT
TRBD1 | TRBJ2-2 | TRBV6-5 | NA | CASSLDRDTGELFF | TGTGCCAGCAGTCTGGACAGGGACACCGGGGAGCTGTTTTTT
NA | TRBJ1-1 | TRBV7-3 | NA | CASRWRRGTEAFF | TGTGCCAGCAGATGGAGGAGAGGCACTGAAGCTTTCTTT
NA | TRBJ1-2 | TRBV15 | NA | CATSRDKADYGYTF | TGTGCCACCAGCAGAGATAAGGCGGACTATGGCTACACCTTC